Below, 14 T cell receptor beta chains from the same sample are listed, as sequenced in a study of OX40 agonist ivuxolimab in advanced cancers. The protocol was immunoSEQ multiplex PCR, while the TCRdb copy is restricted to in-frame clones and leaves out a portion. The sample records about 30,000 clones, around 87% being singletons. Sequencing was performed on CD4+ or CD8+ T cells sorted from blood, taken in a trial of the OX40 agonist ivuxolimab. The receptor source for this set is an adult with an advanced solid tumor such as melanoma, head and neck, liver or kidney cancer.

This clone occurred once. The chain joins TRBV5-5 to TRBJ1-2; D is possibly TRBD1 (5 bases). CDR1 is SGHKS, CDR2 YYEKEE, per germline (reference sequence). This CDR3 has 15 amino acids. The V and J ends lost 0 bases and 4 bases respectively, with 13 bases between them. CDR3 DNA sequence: TGTGCCAGCAGCTTGGAGCCAGGGCCCAGCTATGGCTACACCTTC. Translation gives CASSLEPGPSYGYTF. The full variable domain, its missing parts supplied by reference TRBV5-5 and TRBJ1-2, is DAGVTQSPTHLIKTRGQQVTLRCSPISGHKSVSWYQQVLGQGPQFIFQYYEKEERGRGNFPDRFSARQFPNYSSELNVNALLLGDSALYLCASSLEPGPSYGYTFGSGTRLTVV.

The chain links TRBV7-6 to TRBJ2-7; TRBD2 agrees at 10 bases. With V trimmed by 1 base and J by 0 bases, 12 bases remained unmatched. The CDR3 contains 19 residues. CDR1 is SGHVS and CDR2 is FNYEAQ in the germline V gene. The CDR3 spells CASSLDNSGGSLSSYEQYF. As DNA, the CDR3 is TGTGCCAGCAGCTTAGATAATAGCGGGGGGTCCCTAAGCTCCTACGAGCAGTACTTC.

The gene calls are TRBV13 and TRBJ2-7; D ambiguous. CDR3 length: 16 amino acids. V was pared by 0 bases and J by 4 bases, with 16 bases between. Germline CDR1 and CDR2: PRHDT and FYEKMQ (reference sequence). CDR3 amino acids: CASSLGGEPKAYEQYF. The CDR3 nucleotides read TGTGCCAGCAGCTTAGGTGGGGAACCAAAAGCTTACGAGCAGTACTTC.

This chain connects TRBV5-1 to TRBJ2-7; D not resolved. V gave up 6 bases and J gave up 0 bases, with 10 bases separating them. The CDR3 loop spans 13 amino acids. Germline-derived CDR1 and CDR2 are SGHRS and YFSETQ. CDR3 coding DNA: TGCGCCAGCAACCCCAGGAGCTCCTACGAGCAGTACTTC. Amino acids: CASNPRSSYEQYF.

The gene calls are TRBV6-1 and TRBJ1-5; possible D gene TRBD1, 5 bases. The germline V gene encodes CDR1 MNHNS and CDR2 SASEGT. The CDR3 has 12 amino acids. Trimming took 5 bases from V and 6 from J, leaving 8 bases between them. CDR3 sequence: CASSRGGQPQHF. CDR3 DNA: TGTGCCAGCAGTAGGGGAGGTCAGCCCCAGCATTTT.

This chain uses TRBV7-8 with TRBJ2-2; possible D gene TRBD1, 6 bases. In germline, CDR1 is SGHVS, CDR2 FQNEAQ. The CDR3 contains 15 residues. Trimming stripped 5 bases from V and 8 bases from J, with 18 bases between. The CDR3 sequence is CASSPRQAGGGELFF. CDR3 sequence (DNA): TGTGCCAGCAGCCCGCGACAGGCCGGTGGGGGGGAGCTGTTTTTT.

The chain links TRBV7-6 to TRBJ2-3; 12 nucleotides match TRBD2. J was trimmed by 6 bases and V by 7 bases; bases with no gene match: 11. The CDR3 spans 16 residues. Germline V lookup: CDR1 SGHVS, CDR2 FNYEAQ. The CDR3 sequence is CASKLAGGPGADTQYF. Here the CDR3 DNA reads TGTGCCAGCAAACTAGCGGGGGGTCCCGGCGCGGATACGCAGTATTTT.

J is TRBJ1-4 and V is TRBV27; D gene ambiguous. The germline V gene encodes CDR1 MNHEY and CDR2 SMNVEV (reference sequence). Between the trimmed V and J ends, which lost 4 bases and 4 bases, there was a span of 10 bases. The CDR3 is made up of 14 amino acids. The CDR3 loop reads CASSSLRVNEKLFF. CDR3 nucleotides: TGTGCCAGCAGTTCCCTGAGGGTTAATGAAAAACTGTTTTTT. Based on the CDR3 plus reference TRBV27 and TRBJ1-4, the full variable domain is EAQVTQNPRYLITVTGKKLTVTCSQNMNHEYMSWYRQDPGLGLRQIYYSMNVEVTDKGDVPEGYKVSRKEKRNFPLILESPSPNQTSLYFCASSSLRVNEKLFFGSGTQLSVL.

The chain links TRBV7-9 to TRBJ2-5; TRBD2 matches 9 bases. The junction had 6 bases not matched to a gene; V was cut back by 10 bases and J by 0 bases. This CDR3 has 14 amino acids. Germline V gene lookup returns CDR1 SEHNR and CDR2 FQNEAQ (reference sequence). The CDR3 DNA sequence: TGTGCCATGAAGGCTAGCGGGGACCAAGAGACCCAGTACTTC. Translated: CAMKASGDQETQYF.

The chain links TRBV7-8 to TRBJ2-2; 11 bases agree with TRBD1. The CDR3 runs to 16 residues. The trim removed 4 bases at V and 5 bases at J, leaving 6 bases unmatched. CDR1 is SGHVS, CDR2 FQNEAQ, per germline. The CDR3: CASSWTGGPGTGELFF. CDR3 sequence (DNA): TGTGCCAGCAGCTGGACAGGGGGCCCTGGTACCGGGGAGCTGTTTTTT.

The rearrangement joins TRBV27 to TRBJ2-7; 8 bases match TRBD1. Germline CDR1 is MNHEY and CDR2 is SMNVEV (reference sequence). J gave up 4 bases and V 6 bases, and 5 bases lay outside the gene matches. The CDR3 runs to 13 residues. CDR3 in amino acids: CASSQGARYEQYF. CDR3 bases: TGTGCCAGCAGCCAGGGGGCGAGATACGAGCAGTACTTC.

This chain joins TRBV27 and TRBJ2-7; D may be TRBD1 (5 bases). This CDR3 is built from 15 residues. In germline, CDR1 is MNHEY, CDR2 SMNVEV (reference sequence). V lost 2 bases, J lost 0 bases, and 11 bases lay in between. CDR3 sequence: CASSLTRVNSYEQYF. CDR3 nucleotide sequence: TGTGCCAGCAGTTTAACCAGGGTCAACTCCTACGAGCAGTACTTC.

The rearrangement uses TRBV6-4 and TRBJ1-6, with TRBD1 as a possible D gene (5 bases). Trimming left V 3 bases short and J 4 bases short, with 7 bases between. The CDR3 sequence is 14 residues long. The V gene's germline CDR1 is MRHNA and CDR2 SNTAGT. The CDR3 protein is CASSESGYNSPLHF. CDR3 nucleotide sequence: TGTGCCAGCAGTGAATCAGGGTATAATTCACCCCTCCACTTT.

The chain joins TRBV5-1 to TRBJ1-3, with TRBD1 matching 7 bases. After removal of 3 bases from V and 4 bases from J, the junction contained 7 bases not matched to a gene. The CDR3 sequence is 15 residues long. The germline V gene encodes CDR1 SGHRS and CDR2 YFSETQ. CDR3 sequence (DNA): TGCGCCAGCAGCTCTACGACAGGGTACGGAAACACCATATATTTT. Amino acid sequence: CASSSTTGYGNTIYF.